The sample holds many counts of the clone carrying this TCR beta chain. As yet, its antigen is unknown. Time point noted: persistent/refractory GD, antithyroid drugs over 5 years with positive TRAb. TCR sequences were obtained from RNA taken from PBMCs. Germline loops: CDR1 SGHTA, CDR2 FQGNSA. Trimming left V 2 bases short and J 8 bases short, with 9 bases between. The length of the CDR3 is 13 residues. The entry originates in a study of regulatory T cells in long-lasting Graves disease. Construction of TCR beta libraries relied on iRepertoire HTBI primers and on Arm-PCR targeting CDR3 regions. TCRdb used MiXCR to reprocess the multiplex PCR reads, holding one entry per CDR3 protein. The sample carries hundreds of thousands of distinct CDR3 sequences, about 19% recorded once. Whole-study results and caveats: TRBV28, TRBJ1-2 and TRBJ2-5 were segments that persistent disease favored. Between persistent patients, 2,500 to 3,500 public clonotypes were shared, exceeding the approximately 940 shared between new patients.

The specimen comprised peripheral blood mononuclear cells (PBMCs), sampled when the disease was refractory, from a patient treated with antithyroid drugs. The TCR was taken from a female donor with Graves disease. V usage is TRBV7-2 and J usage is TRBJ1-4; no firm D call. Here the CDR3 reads CASSLTASEKLFF. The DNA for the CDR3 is TGTGCCAGCAGCTTAACCGCTTCAGAAAAACTGTTTTTT.